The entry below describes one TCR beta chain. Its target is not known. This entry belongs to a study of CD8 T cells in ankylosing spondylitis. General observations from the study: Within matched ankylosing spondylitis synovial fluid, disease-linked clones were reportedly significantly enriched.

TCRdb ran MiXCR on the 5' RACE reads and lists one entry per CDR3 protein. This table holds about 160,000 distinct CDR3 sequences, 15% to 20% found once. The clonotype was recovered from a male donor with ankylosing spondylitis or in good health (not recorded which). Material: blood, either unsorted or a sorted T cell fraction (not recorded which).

The chain's CDR3 is CASSLGTTLGNQPQHF. In DNA form, the CDR3 reads TGTGCCAGCAGTTTAGGGACAACCCTGGGGAATCAGCCCCAGCATTTT. V usage is TRBV28 and J usage is TRBJ1-5; possible D gene TRBD1, 6 bases. Trimming removed 2 bases from V and 4 bases from J, with 15 bases in between. The V gene's germline CDR1 is MDHEN and CDR2 SYDVKM. This CDR3 comprises 16 residues.